The subject of this entry is one TCR beta chain. Its cognate antigen is unknown. Trimming removed 3 bases from V and 4 bases from J; junction bases left unmatched: 15. The CDR3 is made up of 17 amino acids. Germline assignment: CDR1 GTSNPN and CDR2 SVGIG (reference sequence). Each sample had two DNA replicates, about 0.5 ug blood or roughly 1.6 ug tissue. The table came from immunoSEQ multiplex PCR; TCRdb's copy has only in-frame clones and leaves some out. Of 4,500 to 5,500 clones listed, 65% to 80% are singletons. This record belongs to a study of early stage breast cancer tumors. Study outcomes and limitations: Tumors had around 2.5-fold higher T cell density than normal breast.

The sequence derives from a person aged 55 to 69 with breast cancer. The chain has TRBV30 and TRBJ1-5, with TRBD1 matching 7 bases. Specimen: breast tumor tissue. This chain's CDR3 is CAWSRGFNTEGNQPQHF. CDR3 DNA: TGTGCCTGGAGCAGGGGGTTCAACACGGAGGGGAATCAGCCCCAGCATTTT. The whole variable domain, remainder taken from reference TRBV30 and TRBJ1-5, is SQTIHQWPATLVQPVGSPLSLECTVEGTSNPNLYWYRQAAGRGLQLLFYSVGIGQISSEVPQNLSASRPQDRQFILSSKKLLLSDSGFYLCAWSRGFNTEGNQPQHFGDGTRLSIL.